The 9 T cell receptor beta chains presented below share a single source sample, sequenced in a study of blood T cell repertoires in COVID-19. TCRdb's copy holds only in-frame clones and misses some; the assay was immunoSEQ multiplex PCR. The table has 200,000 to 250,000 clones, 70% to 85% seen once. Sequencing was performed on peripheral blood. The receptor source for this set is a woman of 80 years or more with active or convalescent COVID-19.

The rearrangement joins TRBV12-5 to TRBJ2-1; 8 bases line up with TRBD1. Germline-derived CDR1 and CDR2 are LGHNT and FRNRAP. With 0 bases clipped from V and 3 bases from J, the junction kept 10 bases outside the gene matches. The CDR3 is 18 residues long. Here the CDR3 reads CASGLVKGSDRVYNEQFF. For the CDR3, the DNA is TGTGCTAGTGGTTTGGTAAAGGGCTCGGACAGGGTCTACAATGAGCAGTTCTTC.

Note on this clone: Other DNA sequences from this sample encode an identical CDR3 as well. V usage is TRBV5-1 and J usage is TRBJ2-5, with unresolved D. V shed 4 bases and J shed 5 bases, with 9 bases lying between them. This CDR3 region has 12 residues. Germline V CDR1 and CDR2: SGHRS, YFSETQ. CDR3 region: CASSLDRETQYF. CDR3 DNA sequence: TGCGCCAGCAGCCTCGATCGGGAGACCCAGTACTTC.

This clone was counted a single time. The CDR3: CASSARPLGEQYF. The CDR3 DNA reads TGTGCCAGCAGCGCGAGGCCCCTCGGCGAGCAGTACTTC. The chain has TRBV3-1 (or the pseudogene TRBV3-2) and TRBJ2-7, with unresolved D. The V end lost 5 bases, the J end lost 6 bases, and 14 bases lay between the germline ends. The CDR3 sequence is 13 residues long. CDR1 and CDR2 (germline): LGHDT, YNNKEL (reference sequence).

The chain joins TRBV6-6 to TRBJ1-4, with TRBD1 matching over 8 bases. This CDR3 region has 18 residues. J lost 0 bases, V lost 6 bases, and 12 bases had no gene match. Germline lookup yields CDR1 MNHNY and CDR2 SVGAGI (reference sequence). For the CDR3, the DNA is TGTGCCAGCAGCCGAACGACAGGGGCGTCGTCAACTAATGAAAAACTGTTTTTT. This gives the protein CASSRTTGASSTNEKLFF.

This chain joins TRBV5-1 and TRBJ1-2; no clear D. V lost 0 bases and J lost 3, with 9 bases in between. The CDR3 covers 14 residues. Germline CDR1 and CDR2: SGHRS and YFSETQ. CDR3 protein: CASSLVRGDYGYTF. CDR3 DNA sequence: TGCGCCAGCAGCTTGGTCCGGGGAGACTATGGCTACACCTTC.

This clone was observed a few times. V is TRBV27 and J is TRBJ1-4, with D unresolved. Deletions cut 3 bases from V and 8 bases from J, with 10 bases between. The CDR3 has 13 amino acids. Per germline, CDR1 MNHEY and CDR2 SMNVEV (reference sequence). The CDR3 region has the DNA TGTGCCAGCAGTTTGGCCCCACGAGAAAAACTGTTTTTT. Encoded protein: CASSLAPREKLFF.

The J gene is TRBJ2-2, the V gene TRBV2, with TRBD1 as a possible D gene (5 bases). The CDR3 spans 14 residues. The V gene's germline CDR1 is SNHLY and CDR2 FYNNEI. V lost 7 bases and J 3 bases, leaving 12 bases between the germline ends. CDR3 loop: CASNVAGYTGELFF. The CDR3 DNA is TGTGCCAGCAACGTGGCAGGGTACACCGGGGAGCTGTTTTTT.

The CDR3 DNA is TGCGCCAGCTCCCTTTTGGGACAGGGAGACACCGGGGAGCTGTTTTTT. Translating gives CASSLLGQGDTGELFF. V usage is TRBV5-1 and J usage is TRBJ2-2; the match to TRBD1 covers 9 bases. J was trimmed by 3 bases and V by 7 bases; bases with no gene match: 10. Germline CDR1 reads SGHRS; CDR2 reads YFSETQ. The CDR3 extends over 16 amino acids.

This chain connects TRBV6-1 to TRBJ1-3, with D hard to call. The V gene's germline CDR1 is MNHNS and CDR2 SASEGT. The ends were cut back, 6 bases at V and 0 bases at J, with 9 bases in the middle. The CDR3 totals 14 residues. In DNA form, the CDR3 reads TGTGCCAGCAGCCGAGAAACCTCTGGAAACACCATATATTTT. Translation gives CASSRETSGNTIYF.